This T cell receptor beta chain stems from a study of early T cells in non-severe SARS-CoV-2 infection. Study information: The authors sequenced bulk RNA from unsorted whole blood, leaving chains unpaired.

This clonotype was seen at least ten times. Its antigen is unidentified. Attached unique molecular identifiers marked individual cDNA molecules. Each CDR3 protein gets one entry after TCRdb re-called the 5' RACE reads with MiXCR. The table lists over 30,000 distinct CDR3 sequences, roughly 6% of them singletons. Study-level points and caveats: Private and CD4 specificities were missed by VDJdb matching, which favored anti-spike CD8 responses.

This TCR came from an adult who was a healthcare worker with PCR-confirmed SARS-CoV-2 infection or an uninfected control (not recorded which). Sequences were obtained from whole blood.

DNA of the CDR3: TGTGCCAGCAGTCCCAGGGTTCCCTATGGCTACACCTTC. Translation: CASSPRVPYGYTF. The chain links TRBV28 to TRBJ1-2; possibly TRBD1 for D (5 bases). Trimming left V 5 bases short and J 4 bases short, with 11 bases between. This CDR3 spans 13 amino acids. Germline loops: CDR1 MDHEN, CDR2 SYDVKM.